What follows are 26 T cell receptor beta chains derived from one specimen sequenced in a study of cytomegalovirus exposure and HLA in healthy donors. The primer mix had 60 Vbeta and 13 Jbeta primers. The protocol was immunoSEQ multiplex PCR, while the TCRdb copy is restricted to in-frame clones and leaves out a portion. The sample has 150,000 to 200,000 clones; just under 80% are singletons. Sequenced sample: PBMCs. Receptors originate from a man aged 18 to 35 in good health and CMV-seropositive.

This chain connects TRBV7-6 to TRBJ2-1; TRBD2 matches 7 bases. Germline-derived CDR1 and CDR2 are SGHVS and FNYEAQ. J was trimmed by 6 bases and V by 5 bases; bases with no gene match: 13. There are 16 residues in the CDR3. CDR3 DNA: TGTGCCAGCAGCCCCCCGGTTGGCGGGAGTCTCAATGAGCAGTTCTTC. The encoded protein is CASSPPVGGSLNEQFF.

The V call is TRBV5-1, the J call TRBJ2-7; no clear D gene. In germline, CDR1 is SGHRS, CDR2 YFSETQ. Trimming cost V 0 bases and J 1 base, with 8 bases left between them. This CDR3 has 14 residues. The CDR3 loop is CASSLGLLSYEQYF. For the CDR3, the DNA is TGCGCCAGCAGCTTGGGTCTGTTATCCTACGAGCAGTACTTC.

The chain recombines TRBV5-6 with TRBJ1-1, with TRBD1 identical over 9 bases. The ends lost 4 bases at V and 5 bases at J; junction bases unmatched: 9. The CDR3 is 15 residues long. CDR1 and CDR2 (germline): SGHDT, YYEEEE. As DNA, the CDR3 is TGTGCCAGCAGCGTCGGGACAGGGTATATTACTGAAGCTTTCTTT. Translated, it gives CASSVGTGYITEAFF.

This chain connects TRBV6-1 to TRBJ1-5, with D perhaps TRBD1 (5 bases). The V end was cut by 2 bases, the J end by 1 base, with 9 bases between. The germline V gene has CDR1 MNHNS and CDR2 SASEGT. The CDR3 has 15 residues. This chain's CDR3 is CASSETEGSNQPQHF. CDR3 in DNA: TGTGCCAGCAGTGAAACGGAGGGGAGCAATCAGCCCCAGCATTTT.

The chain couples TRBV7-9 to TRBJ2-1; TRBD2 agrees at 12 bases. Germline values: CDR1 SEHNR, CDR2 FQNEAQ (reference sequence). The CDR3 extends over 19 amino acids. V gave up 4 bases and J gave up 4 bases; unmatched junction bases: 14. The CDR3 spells CASSYQTSGRPARYNEQFF. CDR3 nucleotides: TGTGCCAGCAGCTACCAAACTAGCGGGAGGCCGGCTAGGTACAATGAGCAGTTCTTC.

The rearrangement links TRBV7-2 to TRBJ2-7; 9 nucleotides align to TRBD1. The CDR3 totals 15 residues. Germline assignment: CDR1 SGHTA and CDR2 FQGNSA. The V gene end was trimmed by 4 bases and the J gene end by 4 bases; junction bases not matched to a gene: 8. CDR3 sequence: CASSSGQGRTYEQYF. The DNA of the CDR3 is TGTGCCAGCAGCTCGGGACAGGGAAGGACGTACGAGCAGTACTTC.

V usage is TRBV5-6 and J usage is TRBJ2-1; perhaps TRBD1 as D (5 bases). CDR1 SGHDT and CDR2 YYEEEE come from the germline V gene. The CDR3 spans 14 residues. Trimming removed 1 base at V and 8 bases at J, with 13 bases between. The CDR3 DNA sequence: TGTGCCAGCAGCTTGCCGCAGGGTAGGTATGAGCAGTTCTTC. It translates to CASSLPQGRYEQFF.

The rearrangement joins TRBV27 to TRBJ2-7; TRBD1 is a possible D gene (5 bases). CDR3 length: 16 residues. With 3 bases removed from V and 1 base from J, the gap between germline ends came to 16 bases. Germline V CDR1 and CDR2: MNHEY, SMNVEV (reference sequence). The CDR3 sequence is CASSFLSRQGSYEQYF. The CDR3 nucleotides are TGTGCCAGCAGTTTTTTATCCCGCCAGGGTTCCTACGAGCAGTACTTC.

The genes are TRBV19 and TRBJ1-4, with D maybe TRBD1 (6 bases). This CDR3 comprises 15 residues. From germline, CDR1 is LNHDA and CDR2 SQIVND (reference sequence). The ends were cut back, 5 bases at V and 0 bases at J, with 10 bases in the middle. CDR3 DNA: TGTGCCAGTAGTGACAGGCATGCAACTAATGAAAAACTGTTTTTT. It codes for CASSDRHATNEKLFF.

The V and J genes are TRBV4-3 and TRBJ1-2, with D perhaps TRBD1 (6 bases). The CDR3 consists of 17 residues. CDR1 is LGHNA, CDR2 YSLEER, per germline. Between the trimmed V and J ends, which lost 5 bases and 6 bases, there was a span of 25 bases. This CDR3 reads CASSSPVGGGARDGYTF. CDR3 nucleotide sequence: TGCGCCAGCAGCTCCCCTGTAGGAGGGGGGGCTCGAGATGGCTACACCTTC.

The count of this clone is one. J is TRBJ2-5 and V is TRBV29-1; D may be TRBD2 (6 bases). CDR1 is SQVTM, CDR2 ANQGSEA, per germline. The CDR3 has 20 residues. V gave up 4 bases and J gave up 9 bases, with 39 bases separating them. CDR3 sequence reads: CSVVGLDNPATGTHLWAQYF. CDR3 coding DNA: TGCAGCGTTGTCGGTCTGGACAACCCAGCTACGGGGACTCACCTTTGGGCCCAGTACTTC.

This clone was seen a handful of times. The CDR3 spells CASSEGESGTGAEKLFF. CDR3 DNA sequence: TGTGCCAGCAGTGAAGGCGAATCCGGGACAGGGGCTGAAAAACTGTTTTTT. The chain employs TRBV2 and TRBJ1-4, with TRBD1 identical over 10 bases. The CDR3 consists of 17 residues. Looked up from germline, CDR1 is SNHLY and CDR2 is FYNNEI. With 1 base clipped from V and 7 bases from J, the junction kept 9 bases outside the gene matches.

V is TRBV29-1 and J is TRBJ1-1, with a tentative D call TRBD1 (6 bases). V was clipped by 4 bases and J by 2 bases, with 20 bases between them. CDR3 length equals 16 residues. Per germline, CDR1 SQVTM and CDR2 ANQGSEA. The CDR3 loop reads CSVVGGVRQPNTEAFF. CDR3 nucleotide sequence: TGCAGCGTTGTAGGGGGGGTTAGGCAGCCTAACACTGAAGCTTTCTTT.

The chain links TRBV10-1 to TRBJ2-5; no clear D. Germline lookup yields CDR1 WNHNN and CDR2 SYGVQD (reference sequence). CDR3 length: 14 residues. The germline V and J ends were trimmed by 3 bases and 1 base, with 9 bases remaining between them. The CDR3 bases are TGCGCCAGCAGTGACGCGAGCATCCAAGAGACCCAGTACTTC. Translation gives CASSDASIQETQYF.

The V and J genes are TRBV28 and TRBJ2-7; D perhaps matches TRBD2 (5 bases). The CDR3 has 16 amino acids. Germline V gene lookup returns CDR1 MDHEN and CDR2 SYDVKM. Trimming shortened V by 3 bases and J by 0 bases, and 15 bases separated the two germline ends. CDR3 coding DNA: TGTGCCAGCAGTTTCCCAGCGGAATTCTTCTCCTACGAGCAGTACTTC. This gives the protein CASSFPAEFFSYEQYF.

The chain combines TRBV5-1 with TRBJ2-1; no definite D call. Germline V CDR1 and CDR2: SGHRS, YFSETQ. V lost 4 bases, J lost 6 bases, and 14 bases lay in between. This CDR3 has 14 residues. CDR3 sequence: CASSPYRRSNEQFF. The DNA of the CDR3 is TGCGCCAGCAGCCCCTACCGTAGGAGCAATGAGCAGTTCTTC.

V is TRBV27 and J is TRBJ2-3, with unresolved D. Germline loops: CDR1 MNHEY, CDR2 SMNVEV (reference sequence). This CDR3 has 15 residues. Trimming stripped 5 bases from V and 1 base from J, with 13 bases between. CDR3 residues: CASSPMTLGTDTQYF. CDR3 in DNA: TGTGCCAGCAGTCCCATGACATTGGGCACAGATACGCAGTATTTT.

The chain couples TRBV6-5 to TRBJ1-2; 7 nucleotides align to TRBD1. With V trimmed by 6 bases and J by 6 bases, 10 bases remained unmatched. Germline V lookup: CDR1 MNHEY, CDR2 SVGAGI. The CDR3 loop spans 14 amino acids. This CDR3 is CASSAGQIINGYTF. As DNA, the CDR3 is TGTGCCAGCAGCGCGGGACAGATTATTAATGGCTACACCTTC.

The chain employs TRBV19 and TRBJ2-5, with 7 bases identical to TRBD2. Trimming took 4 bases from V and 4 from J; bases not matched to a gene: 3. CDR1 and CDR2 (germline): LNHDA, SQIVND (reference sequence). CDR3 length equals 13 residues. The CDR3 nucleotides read TGTGCCAGTAGTACATTAGCGGGAGAGACCCAGTACTTC. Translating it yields CASSTLAGETQYF.

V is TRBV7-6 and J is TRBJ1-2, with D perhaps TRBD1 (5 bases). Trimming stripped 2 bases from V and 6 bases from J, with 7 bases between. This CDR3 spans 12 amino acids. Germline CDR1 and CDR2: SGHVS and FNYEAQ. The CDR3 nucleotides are TGTGCCAGCAGCTTATCAGGGCATGGCTACACCTTC. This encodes CASSLSGHGYTF.

In DNA form, the CDR3 reads TGTGCCAGCAGCTTACCGGGACAGGGGTTTGAAAAACTGTTTTTT. Translation: CASSLPGQGFEKLFF. V and J are TRBV7-9 and TRBJ1-4, with 10 bases fitting TRBD1. The germline gives CDR1 SEHNR, CDR2 FQNEAQ (reference sequence). The J segment lost 7 bases and the V segment lost 2 bases, leaving 4 bases of the junction unmatched. CDR3 length: 15 amino acids.

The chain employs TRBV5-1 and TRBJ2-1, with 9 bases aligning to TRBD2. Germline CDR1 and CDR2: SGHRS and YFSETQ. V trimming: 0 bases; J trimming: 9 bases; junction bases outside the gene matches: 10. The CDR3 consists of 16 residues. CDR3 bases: TGCGCCAGCAGCTTGGAACCTCCGGGACTAGCCGGTGAGCAGTTCTTC. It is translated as CASSLEPPGLAGEQFF.

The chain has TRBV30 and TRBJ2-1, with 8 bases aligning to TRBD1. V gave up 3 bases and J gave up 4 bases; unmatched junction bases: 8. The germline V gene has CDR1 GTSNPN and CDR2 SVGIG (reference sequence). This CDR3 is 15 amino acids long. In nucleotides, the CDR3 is TGTGCCTGGAGGCCAGGGGACAGGAATTACAATGAGCAGTTCTTC. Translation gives CAWRPGDRNYNEQFF.

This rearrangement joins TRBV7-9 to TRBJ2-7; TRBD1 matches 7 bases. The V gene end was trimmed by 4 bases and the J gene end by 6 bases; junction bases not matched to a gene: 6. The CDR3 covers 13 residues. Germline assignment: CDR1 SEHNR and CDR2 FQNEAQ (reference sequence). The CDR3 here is CASSYRDSTEQYF. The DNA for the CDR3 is TGTGCCAGCAGCTACCGGGACAGCACCGAGCAGTACTTC.

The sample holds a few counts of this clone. CDR3 DNA sequence: TGCAGCGTTGAATTGGGGCAGGGATGGGTCTACGAGCAGTACTTC. Amino acid sequence: CSVELGQGWVYEQYF. V and J are TRBV29-1 and TRBJ2-7; maybe TRBD1 (5 bases). The germline V gene encodes CDR1 SQVTM and CDR2 ANQGSEA. Trimming cost V 2 bases and J 3 bases, with 17 bases left between them. The CDR3 is made up of 15 amino acids.

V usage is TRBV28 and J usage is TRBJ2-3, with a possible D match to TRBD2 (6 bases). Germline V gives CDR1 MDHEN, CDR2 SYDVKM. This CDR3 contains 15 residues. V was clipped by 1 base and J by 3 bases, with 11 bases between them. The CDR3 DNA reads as TGTGCCAGCAGTTTATTCGGGAGTGGGACAGATACGCAGTATTTT. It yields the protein CASSLFGSGTDTQYF.